The source of this T cell receptor (beta chain) is a study of blood T cells in healthy people across ages. A J-beta primer mix and a sample-barcoded 5' primer were used in a second PCR of roughly 6 to 11 cycles. Each cDNA molecule was tagged by a template-switch adaptor with 12 random nucleotides. Using its own MiXCR run on the 5' RACE reads, TCRdb lists one record per CDR3 protein. The sample lists hundreds of thousands of distinct CDR3 sequences; about 32% were seen once. Each of the donors had 9 to 10 milliliters of peripheral blood drawn into EDTA-treated Vacutainer tubes. This clonotype was counted a few times. The CDR3 has 14 residues. CDR1 and CDR2 from the germline V gene are GTSNPN and SVGIG (reference sequence). V shed 0 bases and J shed 2 bases, with 10 bases lying between them.

The J gene is TRBJ1-1, the V gene TRBV30, with D maybe TRBD1 (6 bases). The receptor's source is an elderly woman in good health. Sequences were obtained from blood. CDR3 sequence: CAWSVIQGNTEAFF. CDR3 sequence (DNA): TGTGCCTGGAGTGTAATACAGGGAAACACTGAAGCTTTCTTT.